The present T cell receptor beta chain was sequenced within a study of cytomegalovirus exposure and HLA in healthy donors (dated by TCRdb to 2017 to 2019). At the level of the whole study: According to an earlier analysis of a few hundred of the donors, about 190 million T cells yielded some 120 million unique TCR beta sequences and less than 300 Gb of sequence data. An early release covering about 600 HLA-typed donors comprised about 290 gigabases of sequencing data and around 85 million unique TCR sequences. Of the roughly 400 genotyped donors, roughly 80% were placed in the genetic ancestry cluster associated with self-reported Caucasian donors. The study was designed to test whether signatures of past pathogen exposure could be identified by cataloging public T cell receptors. The study used immunosequencing to profile the T cell repertoires of several hundred subjects and linked those repertoires to cytomegalovirus serostatus. Besides the first cohort of 666 subjects, a separate validation cohort made up of 120 different subjects was used. To predict cytomegalovirus infection status, the study brought together high-throughput TCR immunosequencing, statistical association of individual TCRs with disease status, and machine learning. A later analysis re-analyzed previously published TCR beta repertoires from roughly 600 donors and added high-resolution HLA genotyping to study TCR occurrence patterns. Rather than using new phenotypic data, the later analysis identified candidate immune exposures from TCR beta sequences and from how often those sequences occurred across donors. In an earlier analysis of roughly 540 of the donors, high-throughput TCR beta sequencing was used to judge whether each TCR beta V gene segment behaved as functional or pseudogenic. Donor age, sex, ethnicity and CMV serostatus were compiled together with the repertoire data. A later genetic analysis used genome-wide SNP genotypes for about 60% of the 666 donors, treating that subset as a discovery cohort. Every discovery cohort repertoire had been produced on one sequencing platform. Both class I and class II loci were covered by HLA typing, at four-digit resolution. The number of donors typed differed by locus, with about 629-630 for A, B, C, DRB1 and DQB1, over 500 for DQA1, 600 to 610 for DPA1, and 450 to 480 for DPB1. Because of strong linkage in the cohort, 5 or 6 DR-DQ haplotypes were treated as single units for association and clustering. On average, roughly 200,000 unique TCR beta nucleotide sequences were sequenced per donor among some 430 genotyped donors of the cohort, with roughly a sixth of those sequences being non-productive. General findings and caveats noted by the study authors: In an earlier analysis of 587 of the donors, most TCR beta V segments appeared in productive rearrangements about 90% or about 30% of the time, broadly matching IMGT annotations. The 87-base-pair reads could not distinguish some IMGT-functional V segments, including TRBV6-2 and TRBV6-3, so those segments were excluded. Only TCR beta chains were sequenced in this cohort, and the absence of alpha or paired-chain data limited detectable features. In a later analysis, HLA-associated TCR beta chains showed more clonal expansion and lower generation probabilities than non-associated chains that were equally common. Specific HLA alleles were associated with over 15,000 TCR beta sequences at a false discovery rate of 0.05 in a later analysis. Roughly uniform sequencing depth across donors was assumed in presence/absence analyses, although this assumption may not hold. A later genetic analysis associated a missense DCLRE1C variant with V-gene and J-gene trimming of TCR beta chains, and an independent cohort replicated the association. In a later analysis, several top co-occurrence clusters were reported to appear linked to parvovirus B19, influenza, CMV and Epstein-Barr virus. A cluster of highly shared sequence variants was judged likely to represent a technical artifact of the sequencing pipeline. CMV serostatus was the only immune exposure information available for the cohort. When HLA alleles, especially DR and DQ, strongly co-occurred, TCR associations were difficult to assign to individual alleles. A further reported finding was that TCR beta sequences accurately predicted the HLA-A and HLA-B alleles for most subjects in the first cohort. Correlated functional status among segregating V segments might be attributable to linkage disequilibrium, but an unknown experimental factor could not be ruled out. The earlier analysis of about 600 of the donors excluded around 17 rarely observed V segments, including chromosome 9 orphons, because counts were too low. In a later analysis, most CMV-associated TCR beta chains were found to appear HLA-restricted, with HLA associations seemingly driven largely by CMV exposure. Compared with the 666-donor mean, donors in an Asian-associated ancestry cluster had fewer N-insertions in productive TCRs, according to a later genetic analysis. Most TCR sequences were seen in very few donors, while some public TCRs were found in many individuals. In a later analysis, TCR association rates were found to vary across HLA loci, with the most associated TCRs seen for DRB1 alleles and the fewest for HLA-C alleles. Because HLA typing was unavailable for some donors at each locus, only the typed subset was used in association tests. The study gave a list of more than 150 TCR beta chains associated with cytomegalovirus. It was suggested by the authors that the approach could potentially be generalized to other disease states and immunological phenotypes. The classifier was reported to diagnose cytomegalovirus status with high specificity and sensitivity in both the original and validation cohorts. In vitro tests confirmed that three of the cytomegalovirus-associated TCR beta chains recognize cytomegalovirus antigens.

Remarks on this clone: Its recognized antigen is unknown. The record has no base qualities; no much larger clone is one base away.

The cohort comprised fewer than 750 healthy bone marrow donors. All cohort members were sampled while nominally healthy, although unrecorded immune exposures were likely present. The donor tested CMV seropositive and was one of the 289 seropositive cohort members. Each donor provided a peripheral blood sample, and peripheral blood mononuclear cells were used for TCR beta sequencing. The Qiagen DNeasy Blood Extraction Kit was used to extract genomic DNA from the blood cell samples. The receptor library was made with the immunoSEQ multiplex PCR assay. The multiplex PCR relied on a mix of 60 forward primers for TCR Vbeta segments and 13 reverse primers for TCR Jbeta segments. A multiplex PCR assay on genomic DNA amplified the CDR3 region of rearranged TCR beta genes. The amplified TCR beta libraries were sequenced on the Illumina HiSeq System as 87-base-pair reads. On the authors' methods: Across the 600 to 700 repertoires, a later analysis counted 80 million or so unique TCR beta chains, 9.5 million to 13 million of which were shared by at least two donors. A nearest-neighbor algorithm error-corrected the raw reads and collapsed the reads into unique sequences, merging closely related sequences to remove PCR and sequencing errors. Alignment of CDR3 sequences to IMGT reference sequences was used to assign V, D and J gene segments. For a sequence to be retained, a match of at least six nucleotides was required to both a V gene segment and a J gene segment. A rearrangement counted as productive if the CDR3 had no stop codons and remained in frame with V and J, and every other rearrangement counted as non-productive. Following IMGT convention, CDR3 was defined as the stretch from the second conserved V-encoded cysteine to the conserved J-encoded phenylalanine. The earlier analysis of 450 to 750 of the donors excluded any sequence lacking an unambiguous match to a single V gene segment. An earlier analysis of several hundred of the donors called V segments functional above 56.7% productive rearrangements and segregating when the between-donor standard deviation exceeded 5%. To diagnose cytomegalovirus status from the catalog of TCR beta chain sequences, a statistical classification framework was built. In a later analysis, V and J genes were assigned by comparing TCR nucleotide sequences against IMGT/GENE-DB human TR gene sequences. The TCRdist pipeline was used in a later analysis to assign CDR3 sequences and most-parsimonious VDJ recombination scenarios. A later analysis defined each TCR beta chain by its CDR3 amino acid sequence plus V-gene family, and excluded reads lacking a unique V-gene family. As a way to deal with suspected cross-contamination and a sequencing artifact, a later analysis dropped under 600 nucleotide sequences that were highly shared and had low generation probability. A later analysis calculated a clonal expansion index for each public chain from normalized within-repertoire ranks of inferred template counts. Generation probabilities in a later analysis came from a VDJ recombination model fitted to out-of-frame rearrangements, and those results were checked against IGoR. Hypergeometric tests were used in a later analysis to score TCR-TCR, TCR-HLA and TCR-CMV co-occurrence, with a repertoire-size bias correction applied to the TCR pairs. To estimate false discovery rates, a later analysis permuted the HLA or CMV assignments 20 times. In a later analysis, co-occurring TCRs were grouped with DBSCAN, and TCRdist sequence similarity was added when clustering was performed within HLA-allele-positive subsets. Repertoires with fewer than 30,000 or more than 120,000 public chains were left out of co-occurrence clustering, as were about 5 repertoires with anomalous nucleotide sharing. What TCRdb holds here is the immuneACCESS table cut down to in-frame rearrangements. Part of the clones is not present; checked against another copy, under half of the missing clones reflect an unresolved V gene, and the others are unexplained. V, J and clone size are those of that table, while D and trimming were read from the DNA. For this sample there are around 60,000 clones; 75% to 85% appear just once. The ten largest account for just over 50% of the sample.

The CDR3 starts with the cysteine, ends with the phenylalanine, and has 15 residues. Kept here is only the CDR3 DNA, which spans 45 bases and is read in frame from base 1. Cut back by 3 bases and 2 bases, the V and J ends lie 8 bases apart. CDR1 and CDR2, looked up from the germline V gene (reference sequence), are SEHNR and FQNEAQ. This sequence originates from a man aged 45 to 65 in good health and CMV-seropositive. Sequencing was done on a sample of PBMCs. The V and J segments used are TRBV7-9 and TRBJ2-6; possibly the D gene is TRBD2, per 5 matching bases. The nucleotide sequence reads as follows: TGTGCCAGCAGCTTTGACGGGGCTGGGGCCAACGTCCTGACTTTC. It codes for CASSFDGAGANVLTF. Full variable domain (CDR3 extended with the reference TRBV7-9 and TRBJ2-6 proteins): DTGVSQNPRHKITKRGQNVTFRCDPISEHNRLYWYRQTLGQGPEFLTYFQNEAQLEKSRLLSDRFSAERPKGSFSTLEIQRTEQGDSAMYLCASSFDGAGANVLTFGAGSRLTVL.